This is a list of T cell receptor beta chains from one sample in a study of STAT5B mutations in CD4+ large granular lymphocyte leukemia. Sequencing was performed with immunoSEQ multiplex PCR; in TCRdb, only in-frame clones are kept and a portion is missing. The sample has 37,000 or so clones, approximately 88% seen once; the top ten hold under 0.4%. The sequencing sample was made of CD4+ T cells from blood buffy coats. The receptors stem from a human donor in good health. The CDR3 runs from the conserved cysteine through the conserved F or W. The order of the fields is J gene, D gene, clone size, V gene, CDR3 DNA, CDR3 protein. D genes are given only for firm matches. Size is stated for part of the rows, as once, few or many counts, or as a class when the clone is expanded.

j_call: TRBJ2-3; d_call: TRBD2; clone_size: NA; v_call: TRBV18; cdr3_nt: TGTGCCAGCTCACCCGGGACTAGCGGGGGAGATACGCAGTATTTT; cdr3_aa: CASSPGTSGGDTQYF
j_call: TRBJ2-7; d_call: TRBD2; clone_size: NA; v_call: TRBV2; cdr3_nt: TGTGCCAGCAGTGAAGGACTAGCGGGGGGCCGTTCCGAGCAGTACTTC; cdr3_aa: CASSEGLAGGRSEQYF
j_call: TRBJ2-3; d_call: NA; clone_size: NA; v_call: TRBV5-1; cdr3_nt: TGCGCCAGCAGCTTGTTTTTCTCAGATACGCAGTATTTT; cdr3_aa: CASSLFFSDTQYF
j_call: TRBJ1-5; d_call: TRBD1; clone_size: once; v_call: TRBV6-1; cdr3_nt: TGTGCCAGCAGTGAAGCCAAAACAGGGGTGCAGCCCCAGCATTTT; cdr3_aa: CASSEAKTGVQPQHF
j_call: TRBJ1-1; d_call: NA; clone_size: NA; v_call: TRBV5-1; cdr3_nt: TGCGCCAGCAGCTTTGAGGACACTGAAGCTTTCTTT; cdr3_aa: CASSFEDTEAFF
j_call: TRBJ1-2; d_call: NA; clone_size: NA; v_call: TRBV27; cdr3_nt: TGTGCCAGCAGTTTAGGCAGAAACTATGGCTACACCTTC; cdr3_aa: CASSLGRNYGYTF
j_call: TRBJ2-7; d_call: TRBD2; clone_size: NA; v_call: TRBV7-2; cdr3_nt: TGTGCCAGCAGCCCTGGACTAGCTTCGGTCGGCGAGCAGTACTTC; cdr3_aa: CASSPGLASVGEQYF
j_call: TRBJ2-7; d_call: NA; clone_size: NA; v_call: TRBV5-4; cdr3_nt: TGTGCCAGCAGCAGAGATAGGGGAGGTGGCTACGAGCAGTACTTC; cdr3_aa: CASSRDRGGGYEQYF
j_call: TRBJ2-1; d_call: NA; clone_size: NA; v_call: TRBV10-1; cdr3_nt: TGCGCCAGCAGTGAGTCTGAAAAGTACAATGAGCAGTTCTTC; cdr3_aa: CASSESEKYNEQFF
j_call: TRBJ1-2; d_call: NA; clone_size: NA; v_call: TRBV7-2; cdr3_nt: TGTGCCAGCAGCCCGGGACCGTACAGGAGTGGCTACACCTTC; cdr3_aa: CASSPGPYRSGYTF
j_call: TRBJ2-1; d_call: NA; clone_size: NA; v_call: TRBV11-2; cdr3_nt: TGTGCCAGCAGCCAGACTCCCTACAATGAGCAGTTCTTC; cdr3_aa: CASSQTPYNEQFF
j_call: TRBJ1-3; d_call: NA; clone_size: NA; v_call: TRBV7-8; cdr3_nt: TGTGCCAGCAGCTTAGTCCAGGAGGCCGGAAACACCATATATTTT; cdr3_aa: CASSLVQEAGNTIYF
j_call: TRBJ2-7; d_call: NA; clone_size: NA; v_call: TRBV20-1; cdr3_nt: TGCAGTGCGCTAGTTTACGAGCAGTACTTC; cdr3_aa: CSALVYEQYF
j_call: TRBJ1-2; d_call: NA; clone_size: NA; v_call: TRBV4-3; cdr3_nt: TGCGCCAGCAGCCAAGACCCAGAAAACTATGGCTACACCTTC; cdr3_aa: CASSQDPENYGYTF
j_call: TRBJ1-3; d_call: TRBD1; clone_size: few; v_call: TRBV18; cdr3_nt: TGTGCCAGCTCACTAGGGACAGGAAACTCTGGAAACACCATATATTTT; cdr3_aa: CASSLGTGNSGNTIYF
j_call: TRBJ1-2; d_call: TRBD1; clone_size: NA; v_call: TRBV19; cdr3_nt: TGTGCCAGTATGGAGGGACAGAGCTATGGCTACACCTTC; cdr3_aa: CASMEGQSYGYTF
j_call: TRBJ2-7; d_call: TRBD2; clone_size: NA; v_call: TRBV6-6; cdr3_nt: TGTGCCAGTTCCGACCCAGCGGGGGGTGCTTACGAGCAGTACTTC; cdr3_aa: CASSDPAGGAYEQYF
j_call: TRBJ2-7; d_call: NA; clone_size: NA; v_call: TRBV5-1; cdr3_nt: TGCGCCAGCAGCCAGGACCTGGGGGAGCAGTACTTC; cdr3_aa: CASSQDLGEQYF
j_call: TRBJ2-7; d_call: NA; clone_size: NA; v_call: TRBV10-3; cdr3_nt: TGTGCCATCAGGGGCGATCATTACGAGCAGTACTTC; cdr3_aa: CAIRGDHYEQYF
j_call: TRBJ1-2; d_call: NA; clone_size: NA; v_call: TRBV28; cdr3_nt: TGTGCCAGCAAGTTAGGGCAGGGGTACTATGGCTACACCTTC; cdr3_aa: CASKLGQGYYGYTF
j_call: TRBJ1-1; d_call: TRBD1; clone_size: once; v_call: TRBV7-6; cdr3_nt: TGTGCCAGCAGCAGTGGACAGGCCCTGAACACTGAAGCTTTCTTT; cdr3_aa: CASSSGQALNTEAFF
j_call: TRBJ1-1; d_call: NA; clone_size: NA; v_call: TRBV10-3; cdr3_nt: TGTGCCATCAGACAGGGAATAGCTGACTTGAACACTGAAGCTTTCTTT; cdr3_aa: CAIRQGIADLNTEAFF
j_call: TRBJ1-1; d_call: NA; clone_size: once; v_call: TRBV1; cdr3_nt: TGCACCAGCAGCCTACACCGGGACGGGAACACTGAAGCTTTCTTT; cdr3_aa: CTSSLHRDGNTEAFF
j_call: TRBJ1-5; d_call: NA; clone_size: NA; v_call: TRBV7-2; cdr3_nt: TGTGCCAGCAGCCAGGACAGCGGGACTAATCGGCCCCAGCATTTT; cdr3_aa: CASSQDSGTNRPQHF
j_call: TRBJ2-2; d_call: NA; clone_size: NA; v_call: TRBV7-2; cdr3_nt: TGTGCCAGCAGCCCCCAAGGCCGGCGGGGCCCCGGGGAGCTGTTTTTT; cdr3_aa: CASSPQGRRGPGELFF
j_call: TRBJ1-5; d_call: TRBD1; clone_size: NA; v_call: TRBV5-6; cdr3_nt: TGTGCCAGCAGCAGACTCGACAGGGCGAATCAGCCCCAGCATTTT; cdr3_aa: CASSRLDRANQPQHF
j_call: TRBJ2-6; d_call: NA; clone_size: NA; v_call: TRBV6-1; cdr3_nt: TGTGCCAGCAGTGAAGGTTTGGGGAATACTGGGGCCAACGTCCTGACTTTC; cdr3_aa: CASSEGLGNTGANVLTF
j_call: TRBJ2-3; d_call: NA; clone_size: NA; v_call: TRBV10-3; cdr3_nt: TGTGCCATCAGTTATGGCAGCAACACAGATACGCAGTATTTT; cdr3_aa: CAISYGSNTDTQYF
j_call: TRBJ2-3; d_call: TRBD1; clone_size: NA; v_call: TRBV9; cdr3_nt: TGTGCCAGCAGCCCCAGGACAGGGGCAGATACGCAGTATTTT; cdr3_aa: CASSPRTGADTQYF
j_call: TRBJ1-5; d_call: NA; clone_size: few; v_call: TRBV4-2; cdr3_nt: TGTGCCAGCAGCCAAGATTTTTGGGGGGTTAGCGGCAATCAGCCCCAGCATTTT; cdr3_aa: CASSQDFWGVSGNQPQHF
j_call: TRBJ1-2; d_call: NA; clone_size: NA; v_call: TRBV2; cdr3_nt: TGTGCCAGCAGGGAGAGGGATGTGGGGGACTATGGCTACACCTTC; cdr3_aa: CASRERDVGDYGYTF
j_call: TRBJ2-7; d_call: NA; clone_size: NA; v_call: TRBV5-8; cdr3_nt: TGTGCCAGCAGCTTTTTGGCGGACTCCTACGAGCAGTACTTC; cdr3_aa: CASSFLADSYEQYF
j_call: TRBJ1-5; d_call: TRBD1; clone_size: NA; v_call: TRBV6-6; cdr3_nt: TGTGCCAGCAGTTACTCAGTGGGACAGGGAGGGCAGCCCCAGCATTTT; cdr3_aa: CASSYSVGQGGQPQHF
j_call: TRBJ2-5; d_call: NA; clone_size: NA; v_call: TRBV19; cdr3_nt: TGTGCCAGTACATTTCGACCAGGGACGCAAGAGACCCAGTACTTC; cdr3_aa: CASTFRPGTQETQYF
j_call: TRBJ2-3; d_call: NA; clone_size: NA; v_call: TRBV9; cdr3_nt: TGTGCCAGCAGCGTAGCTACGGAATTTCCAGATACGCAGTATTTT; cdr3_aa: CASSVATEFPDTQYF
j_call: TRBJ2-2; d_call: NA; clone_size: NA; v_call: TRBV19; cdr3_nt: TGTGCCAGTAGTCCCGGGGAGGGACAACTGAGGAACACCGGGGAGCTGTTTTTT; cdr3_aa: CASSPGEGQLRNTGELFF
j_call: TRBJ2-1; d_call: NA; clone_size: NA; v_call: TRBV25-1; cdr3_nt: TGTGCCAGCAGTGAATATTACAAGAGCTCCTACAATGAGCAGTTCTTC; cdr3_aa: CASSEYYKSSYNEQFF
j_call: TRBJ2-7; d_call: NA; clone_size: NA; v_call: TRBV11-2; cdr3_nt: TGTGCCAGCAGCTTCGGGCGCTCCTACGAGCAGTACTTC; cdr3_aa: CASSFGRSYEQYF
j_call: TRBJ2-1; d_call: TRBD2; clone_size: once; v_call: TRBV7-3; cdr3_nt: TGTGCCAGCAGCTTAAGACTAGCGGCCTACAATGAGCAGTTCTTC; cdr3_aa: CASSLRLAAYNEQFF
j_call: TRBJ1-1; d_call: NA; clone_size: NA; v_call: TRBV7-9; cdr3_nt: TGTGCCAGCAGCTTAGCTCAGCGTGAAGCTTTCTTT; cdr3_aa: CASSLAQREAFF
j_call: TRBJ2-7; d_call: NA; clone_size: NA; v_call: TRBV10-1; cdr3_nt: TGCGCCATCACAGTTAGCAGATTTTTTTACGAGCAGTACTTC; cdr3_aa: CAITVSRFFYEQYF
j_call: TRBJ1-4; d_call: NA; clone_size: NA; v_call: TRBV19; cdr3_nt: TGTGCCAGTAGTCCCGGGTCACAAAATGAAAAACTGTTTTTT; cdr3_aa: CASSPGSQNEKLFF
j_call: TRBJ2-1; d_call: NA; clone_size: NA; v_call: TRBV30; cdr3_nt: TGTGCCTGGAGTCCAGGGTCGGGGGTGAAGTTCTTC; cdr3_aa: CAWSPGSGVKFF
j_call: TRBJ1-1; d_call: TRBD1; clone_size: NA; v_call: TRBV6-1; cdr3_nt: TGTGCCAGCAGTGATCAGGGGGCGAACACTGAAGCTTTCTTT; cdr3_aa: CASSDQGANTEAFF
j_call: TRBJ2-3; d_call: NA; clone_size: NA; v_call: TRBV5-1; cdr3_nt: TGCGCCAGCAGCTTGGACAGGGTGGTTGGGGCAGATACGCAGTATTTT; cdr3_aa: CASSLDRVVGADTQYF